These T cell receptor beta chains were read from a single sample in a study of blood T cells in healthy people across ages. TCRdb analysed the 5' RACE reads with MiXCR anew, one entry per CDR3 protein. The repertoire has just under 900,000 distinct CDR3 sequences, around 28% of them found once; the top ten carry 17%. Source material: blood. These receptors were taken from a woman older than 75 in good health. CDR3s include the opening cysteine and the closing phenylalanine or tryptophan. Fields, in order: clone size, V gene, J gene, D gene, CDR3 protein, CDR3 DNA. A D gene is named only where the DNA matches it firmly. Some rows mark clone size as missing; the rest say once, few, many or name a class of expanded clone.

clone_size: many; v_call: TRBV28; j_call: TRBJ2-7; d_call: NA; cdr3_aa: CASSFTGMSYEQYF; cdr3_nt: TGTGCCAGCAGTTTCACAGGGATGTCCTACGAGCAGTACTTC
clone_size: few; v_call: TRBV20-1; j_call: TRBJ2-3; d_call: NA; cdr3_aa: CSARDGLLTQYF; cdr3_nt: TGCAGTGCTAGAGATGGACTGCTTACGCAGTATTTT
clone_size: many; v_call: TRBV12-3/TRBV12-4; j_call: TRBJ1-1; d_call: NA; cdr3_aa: CASSQPGLRTEAFF; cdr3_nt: TGTGCCAGCAGCCAACCGGGACTAAGGACTGAAGCTTTCTTT
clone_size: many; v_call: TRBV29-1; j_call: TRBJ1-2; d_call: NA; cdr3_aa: CSVPEVAGYGYTF; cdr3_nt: TGCAGCGTCCCCGAGGTGGCCGGGTATGGCTACACCTTC
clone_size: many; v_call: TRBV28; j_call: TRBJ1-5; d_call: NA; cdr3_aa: CASTLGWGNQPQHF; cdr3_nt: TGTGCCAGCACCCTGGGTTGGGGGAATCAGCCCCAGCATTTT
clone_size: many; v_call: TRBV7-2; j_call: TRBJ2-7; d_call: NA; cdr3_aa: CASSSGLSYEQYF; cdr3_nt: TGTGCCAGCAGCTCAGGGCTATCCTACGAGCAGTACTTC
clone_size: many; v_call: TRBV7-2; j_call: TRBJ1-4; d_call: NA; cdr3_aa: CASSSQGVREKLFF; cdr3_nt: TGTGCCAGCAGCTCCCAAGGGGTTCGAGAAAAACTGTTTTTT
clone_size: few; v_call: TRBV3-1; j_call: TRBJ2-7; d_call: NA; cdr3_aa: CASRPSGGGYEQYF; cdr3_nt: TGTGCCAGCAGGCCCTCCGGTGGTGGCTACGAGCAGTACTTC
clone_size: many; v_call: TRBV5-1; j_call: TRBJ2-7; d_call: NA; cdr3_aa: CASRRLGRTADSYEQYF; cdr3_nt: TGCGCCAGCAGACGGCTGGGACGGACGGCCGACTCCTACGAGCAGTACTTC
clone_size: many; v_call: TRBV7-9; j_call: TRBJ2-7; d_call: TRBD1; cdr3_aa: CASSSRDSYEQYF; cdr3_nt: TGTGCCAGCAGCTCCCGGGACAGCTACGAGCAGTACTTC
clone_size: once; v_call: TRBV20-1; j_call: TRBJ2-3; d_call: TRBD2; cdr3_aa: CSARDRGGFTDTQYF; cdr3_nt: TGCAGTGCTAGAGATCGCGGGGGATTCACAGATACGCAGTATTTT
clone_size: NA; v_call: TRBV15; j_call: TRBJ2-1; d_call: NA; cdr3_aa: CATSRVVEQFF; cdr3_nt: TGTGCCACCAGCAGGGTTGTTGAGCAGTTCTTC
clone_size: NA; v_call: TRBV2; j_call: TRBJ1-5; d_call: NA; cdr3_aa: CASRGEGGSNQPQHF; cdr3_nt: TGTGCCAGCCGGGGAGAGGGAGGGTCGAATCAGCCCCAGCATTTT
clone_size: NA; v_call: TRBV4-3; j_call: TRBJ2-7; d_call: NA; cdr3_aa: CASSAPVGYYEQYF; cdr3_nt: TGCGCCAGCAGCGCCCCCGTGGGTTACTACGAGCAGTACTTC
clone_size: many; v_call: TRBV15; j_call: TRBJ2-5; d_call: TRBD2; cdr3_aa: CATSGTGYLAVQETQYF; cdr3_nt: TGTGCCACCAGCGGGACTGGTTACCTAGCGGTTCAAGAGACCCAGTACTTC
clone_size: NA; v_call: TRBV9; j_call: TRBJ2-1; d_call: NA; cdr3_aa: CASSVVGGLYNEQFF; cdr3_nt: TGTGCCAGCAGCGTAGTGGGGGGGCTATACAATGAGCAGTTCTTC
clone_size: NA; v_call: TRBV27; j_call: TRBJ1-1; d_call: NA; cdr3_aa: CASSEVDLVSEAFF; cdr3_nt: TGTGCCAGCAGTGAAGTAGACTTAGTGTCTGAAGCTTTCTTT
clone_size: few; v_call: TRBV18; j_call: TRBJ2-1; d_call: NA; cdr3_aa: CASSPQEKETQFF; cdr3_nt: TGTGCCAGCTCACCACAGGAGAAAGAGACCCAGTTCTTC
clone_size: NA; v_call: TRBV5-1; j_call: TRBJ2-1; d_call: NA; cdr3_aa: CASSTRLTSGGNNEQFF; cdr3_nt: TGCGCCAGCAGCACCAGGCTGACTAGTGGGGGGAACAATGAGCAGTTCTTC
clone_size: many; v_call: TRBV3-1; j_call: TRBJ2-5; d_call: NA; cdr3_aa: CASSPWGGLKETQYF; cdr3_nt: TGTGCCAGCAGCCCGTGGGGGGGGCTGAAAGAGACCCAGTACTTC
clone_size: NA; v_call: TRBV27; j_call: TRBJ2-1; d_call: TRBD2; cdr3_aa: CASSGWGGKQFF; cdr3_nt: TGTGCCAGCAGTGGGTGGGGGGGTAAGCAGTTCTTC
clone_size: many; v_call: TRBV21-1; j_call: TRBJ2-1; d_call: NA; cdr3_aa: CASSSAGPEGNEQFF; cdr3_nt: TGTGCCAGCAGCAGCGCGGGGCCCGAGGGCAATGAGCAGTTCTTC
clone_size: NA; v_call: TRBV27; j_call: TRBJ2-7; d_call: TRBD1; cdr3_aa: CASSFRDRMVHEQYF; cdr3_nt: TGTGCCAGCAGTTTTCGGGACAGGATGGTGCACGAGCAGTACTTC
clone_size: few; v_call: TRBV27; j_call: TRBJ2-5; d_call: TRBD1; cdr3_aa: CARSFSPDRVYTQYF; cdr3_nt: TGTGCCCGCAGTTTCTCACCCGACAGGGTCTATACCCAGTACTTC
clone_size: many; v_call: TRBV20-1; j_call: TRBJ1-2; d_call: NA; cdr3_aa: CSASSGGGFYGYTF; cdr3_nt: TGCAGTGCTAGTTCTGGGGGCGGGTTCTATGGCTACACCTTC
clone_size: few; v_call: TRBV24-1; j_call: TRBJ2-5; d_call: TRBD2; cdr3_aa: CATRTSGANNEQYF; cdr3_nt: TGTGCCACCAGGACTAGCGGGGCCAACAATGAGCAGTACTTC
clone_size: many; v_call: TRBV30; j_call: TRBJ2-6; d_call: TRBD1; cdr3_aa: CAWSAQGATGANVLTF; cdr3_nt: TGTGCCTGGAGCGCACAGGGGGCGACCGGGGCCAACGTCCTGACTTTC
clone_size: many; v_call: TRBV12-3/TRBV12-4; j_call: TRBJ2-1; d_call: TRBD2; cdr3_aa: CASSLGGYNEQFF; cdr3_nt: TGTGCCAGCAGTTTGGGGGGGTACAATGAGCAGTTCTTC
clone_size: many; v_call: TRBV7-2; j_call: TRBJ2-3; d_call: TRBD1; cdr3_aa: CASSKRGQGGTDTQYF; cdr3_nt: TGTGCCAGCAGCAAAAGAGGACAGGGGGGTACAGATACGCAGTATTTT
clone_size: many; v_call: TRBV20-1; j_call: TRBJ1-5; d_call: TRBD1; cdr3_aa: CSARRRGTGGDQPQHF; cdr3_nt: TGCAGTGCTAGACGTCGGGGTACAGGGGGGGATCAGCCCCAGCATTTT
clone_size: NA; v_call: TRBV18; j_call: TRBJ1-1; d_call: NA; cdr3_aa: CASSPSLEGTEAFF; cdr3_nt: TGTGCCAGCTCACCAAGCCTGGAGGGCACTGAAGCTTTCTTT
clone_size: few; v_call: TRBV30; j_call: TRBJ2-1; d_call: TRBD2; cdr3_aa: CAWGGGSSYNEQFF; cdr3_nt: TGTGCCTGGGGCGGGGGGTCCTCCTACAATGAGCAGTTCTTC
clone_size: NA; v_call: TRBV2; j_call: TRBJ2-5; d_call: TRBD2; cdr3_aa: CASTLKRAASGEETQYF; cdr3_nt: TGTGCCAGCACCCTCAAGCGGGCGGCTAGCGGAGAAGAGACCCAGTACTTC
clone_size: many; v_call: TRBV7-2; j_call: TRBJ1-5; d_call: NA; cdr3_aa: CASSPDRPVGNQPQHF; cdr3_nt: TGTGCCAGCAGCCCTGACCGACCGGTAGGCAATCAGCCCCAGCATTTT
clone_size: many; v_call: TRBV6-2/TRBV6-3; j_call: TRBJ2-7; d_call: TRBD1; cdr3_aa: CASSYSNFLTGKNYEQYF; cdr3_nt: TGTGCCAGCAGTTACTCGAACTTCCTGACAGGGAAAAACTACGAGCAGTACTTC
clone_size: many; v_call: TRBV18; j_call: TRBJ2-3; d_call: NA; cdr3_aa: CASSPLGQSSADTQYF; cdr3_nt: TGTGCCAGCTCACCTCTTGGACAGTCCAGCGCAGATACGCAGTATTTT
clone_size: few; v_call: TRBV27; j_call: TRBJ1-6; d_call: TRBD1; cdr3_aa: CASRDFTGTGYSPLHF; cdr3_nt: TGTGCCAGCAGAGACTTTACCGGGACAGGTTATTCACCCCTCCACTTT
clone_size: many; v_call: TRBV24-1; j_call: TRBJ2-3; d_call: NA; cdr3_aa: CATSDLTGGRVDTQYF; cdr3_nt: TGTGCCACCAGTGACCTGACAGGCGGCAGGGTCGATACGCAGTATTTT
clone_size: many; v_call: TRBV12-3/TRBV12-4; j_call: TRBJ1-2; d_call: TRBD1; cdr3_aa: CASRRDSSFNYGYTF; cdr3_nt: TGTGCCAGCCGACGGGACAGCTCTTTTAACTATGGCTACACCTTC
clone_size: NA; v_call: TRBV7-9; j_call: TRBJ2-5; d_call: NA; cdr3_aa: CASSLVRGAPRETQYF; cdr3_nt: TGTGCCAGCAGCTTAGTTCGGGGGGCACCACGAGAGACCCAGTACTTC
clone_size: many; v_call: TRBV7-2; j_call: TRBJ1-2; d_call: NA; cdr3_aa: CASSPQDSFYGYTF; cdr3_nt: TGTGCCAGCAGCCCCCAGGACAGCTTCTATGGCTACACCTTC
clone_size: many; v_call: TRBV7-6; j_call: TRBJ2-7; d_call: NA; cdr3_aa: CASSLAGRGVFYEQYF; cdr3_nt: TGTGCCAGCAGCTTAGCGGGGCGGGGAGTCTTTTACGAGCAGTACTTC
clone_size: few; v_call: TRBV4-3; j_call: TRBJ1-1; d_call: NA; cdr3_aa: CASSHTGGRVNTEAFF; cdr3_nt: TGCGCCAGCAGCCACACGGGGGGACGAGTGAACACTGAAGCTTTCTTT
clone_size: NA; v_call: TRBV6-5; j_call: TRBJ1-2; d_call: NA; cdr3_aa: CASRSGGRGGYTF; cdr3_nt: TGTGCCAGCAGGTCGGGCGGGAGAGGTGGCTACACCTTC
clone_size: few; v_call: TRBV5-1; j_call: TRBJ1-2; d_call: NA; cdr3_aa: CASSFQDSNGYTF; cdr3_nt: TGCGCCAGCAGCTTTCAGGACAGCAATGGCTACACCTTC
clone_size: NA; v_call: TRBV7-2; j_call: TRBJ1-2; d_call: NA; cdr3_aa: CASSPRGGDPNYGYTF; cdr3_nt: TGTGCCAGCAGCCCCCGCGGCGGAGACCCTAACTATGGCTACACCTTC
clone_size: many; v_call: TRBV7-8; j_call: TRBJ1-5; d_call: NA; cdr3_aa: CASSLDYRVGNQPQHF; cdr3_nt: TGTGCCAGCAGCTTAGATTACAGGGTTGGGAATCAGCCCCAGCATTTT
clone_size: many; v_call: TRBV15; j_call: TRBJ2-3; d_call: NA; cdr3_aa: CATSRDNGDTQYF; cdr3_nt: TGTGCCACCAGCAGAGATAATGGAGATACGCAGTATTTT
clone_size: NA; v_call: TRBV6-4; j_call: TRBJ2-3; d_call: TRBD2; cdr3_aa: CASSDPRTSGGTDRQYF; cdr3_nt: TGTGCCAGCAGTGACCCGCGGACTAGCGGGGGCACAGATAGGCAGTATTTT
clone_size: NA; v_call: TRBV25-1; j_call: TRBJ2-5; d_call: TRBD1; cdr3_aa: CASGVRQGRGETQYF; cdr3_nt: TGTGCCAGCGGGGTACGACAGGGTCGAGGGGAGACCCAGTACTTC
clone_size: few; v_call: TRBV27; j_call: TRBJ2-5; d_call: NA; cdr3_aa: CASSLGLAGIQYF; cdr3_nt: TGTGCCAGCAGTTTAGGTCTCGCGGGGATCCAGTACTTC
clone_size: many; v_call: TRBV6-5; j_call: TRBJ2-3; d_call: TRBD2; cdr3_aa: CASSQTGGRGDTQYF; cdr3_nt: TGTGCCAGCAGTCAGACGGGGGGGCGGGGAGATACGCAGTATTTT
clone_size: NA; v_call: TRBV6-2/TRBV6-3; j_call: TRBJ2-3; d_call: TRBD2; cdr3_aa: CASSYNYLAGGPYTDTQYF; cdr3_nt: TGTGCCAGCAGTTATAATTACCTAGCGGGGGGGCCTTACACAGATACGCAGTATTTT
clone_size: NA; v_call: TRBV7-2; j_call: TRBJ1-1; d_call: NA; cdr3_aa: CASSLDRKTEAFF; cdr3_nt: TGTGCCAGCAGCTTAGATCGAAAAACTGAAGCTTTCTTT
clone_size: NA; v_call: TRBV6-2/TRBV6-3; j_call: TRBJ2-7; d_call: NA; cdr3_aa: CASSYSIGSAEQYF; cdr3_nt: TGTGCCAGCAGTTACTCAATTGGGAGCGCTGAGCAGTACTTC